The subject of this entry is one T cell receptor beta chain. Its antigen is as yet unknown. The CDR3 runs 16 residues. V trimming: 5 bases; J trimming: 3 bases; junction bases outside the gene matches: 7. Per the germline V gene, CDR1 is MDHEN and CDR2 is SYDVKM. All donors participated as healthy donors of bone marrow. This specimen belongs to a study of cytomegalovirus exposure and HLA in healthy donors. Study-wide context: Genetic ancestry analysis placed about 84% of the 300 to 400 donors that were genotyped in the Caucasian-associated cluster. The study's findings and limits: Clonal expansion, a later analysis showed, was greater in HLA-associated TCR beta chains than in equally common others. V- and J-gene trimming of TCR beta was linked (in a later analysis) to a missense DCLRE1C variant.

Vbeta (60) and Jbeta (13) primers were used in the PCR. The assay was immunoSEQ multiplex PCR, and TCRdb's table has in-frame clones only and misses some. Of 150,000 to 200,000 clones detected, about four fifths appear once; the ten largest clones hold around 8%. The rearrangement uses TRBV28 and TRBJ1-6; 7 nucleotides match TRBD1. The TCR sequence derives from a male donor in good health and CMV-seropositive. Sequencing input: PBMCs. The chain's CDR3 is CASSPRTGLYNSPLHF. DNA for the CDR3: TGTGCCAGCAGTCCCAGGACAGGTCTCTATAATTCACCCCTCCACTTT.